This T cell receptor (beta chain) was sequenced in a study of T cell responses to AZD1222 COVID-19 vaccine. This CDR3 is 12 amino acids long. From germline, CDR1 is LNHDA and CDR2 SQIVND (reference sequence). Trimming stripped 0 bases from V and 4 bases from J, with 3 bases between. Second-dose schedules of about 4 or about 12 weeks were combined. Worth noting for this clone: Its target is not known.

Profiled with immunoSEQ multiplex PCR; TCRdb holds only in-frame clones, not every one. The table has some 150,000 clones, about 86% seen once; the top ten hold roughly 5.1%. The study's findings and limits: Receipt of two AZD1222 doses was followed by a rise in Spike-specific TCR breadth and depth. The repertoires were collected only after the peak T cell response.

The receptor's source is an adult who received the AZD1222 COVID-19 vaccine. This chain links TRBV19 with TRBJ2-5, with unresolved D. The sample here was peripheral blood, taken 28 days after the second AZD1222 dose. CDR3 in DNA: TGTGCCAGTAGTATAGAGAGAGAGACCCAGTACTTC. This translates into CASSIERETQYF.